The source of this T cell receptor beta chain is a study of cytomegalovirus exposure and HLA in healthy donors. The V gene end was trimmed by 5 bases and the J gene end by 2 bases; junction bases not matched to a gene: 13. This CDR3 is 17 amino acids long. Looked up from germline, CDR1 is MNHEY and CDR2 is SMNVEV (reference sequence). Using immunoSEQ multiplex PCR, the repertoire was profiled, and TCRdb retains in-frame clones only, with some absent. The table lists 150,000 to 200,000 clones, roughly 77% of them singletons. Material: PBMCs. This clonotype was sampled from a woman aged 25 to 39 in good health and CMV-seronegative. The chain joins TRBV27 to TRBJ2-7, with 9 positions matching TRBD1. The DNA of the CDR3 is TGTGCCAGCAGTCTTCGGGACAGGGAAGGACGAACCTACGAGCAGTACTTC. Its protein is CASSLRDREGRTYEQYF.